A selection of T cell receptor beta chains follows, all from one sample in a study of CD8 T cells in Susac syndrome. TCRdb passed the immunoSEQ multiplex PCR reads through MiXCR, listing each CDR3 protein once. This sample has about 120,000 distinct CDR3 sequences, with 80% to 95% found just once. The specimen sequenced was CD4+ T cells from PBMCs. These receptors all stem from a human donor in good health. Each CDR3 is given with its conserved first and last residue.

V gene | CDR3 protein
TRBV4-2 | CASSQRVSGNPNGYTF
TRBV20-1 | CSARERQAGLGAFF
TRBV7-2 | CASTRGWGARAHGYTF
TRBV29-1 | CSVMVLGARGTEAFF
TRBV30 | CAWSPREWNIQYF
TRBV5-1 | CASSLAGTGSNTEAFF
TRBV6-2/TRBV6-3 | CATRPSGIGVNEQFF
TRBV15 | CASQRGQETQYF
TRBV10-2 | CASSPGLATVAKNIQYF
TRBV5-4 | CASSSMWGATDTQYF
TRBV7-2 | CASSFDPPDTQYF
TRBV11-2 | CASSFSPLPDTQYF
TRBV7-6 | CASSPGTAQPQHF
TRBV4-3 | CASSQATGGAKETQYF
TRBV19 | CASKLPQRYTEAFF
TRBV19 | CASSDMGNEQYF
TRBV19 | CASMGLAGYTGELFF
TRBV7-2 | CASSLVSTEAFF
TRBV6-2/TRBV6-3 | CASSFRGLEAKNIQYF
TRBV5-6 | CASSLIEGQGRTYEQYF
TRBV7-6 | CASSLARTGARRNEQFF
TRBV18 | CASSAFVVGVDTEAFF
TRBV2 | CASSEGKPDGYTF
TRBV7-2 | CASSLVAGVETQYF
TRBV6-6 | CASSYGPTNTEAFF
TRBV12-3/TRBV12-4 | CASGRGAGQPQHF
TRBV7-8 | CASSSRQGRTGELFF
TRBV9 | CASSVDVDWAGEQYF
TRBV12-3/TRBV12-4 | CASRETGGGETQYF
TRBV6-1 | CASSSPTSGGLAKNIQYF
TRBV20-1 | CSARDREESSYNSPLHF
TRBV19 | CASSGRMVGAGELFF